This T cell receptor beta chain was captured in a study of blood T cell repertoires in COVID-19. Study information: PBMCs, B-cell-depleted T cells, or T cells provided the cDNA or gDNA that made up the material.

Sequenced by immunoSEQ multiplex PCR; TCRdb stores in-frame clones only, minus some. This table holds 110,000 or so clones, roughly 90% found once. In germline, CDR1 is ENHRY, CDR2 SYGVKD. The V end was cut by 6 bases, the J end by 1 base, with 9 bases between. CDR3 size: 13 residues. The TCR originated in an older woman who had recovered from COVID-19. The sample comprised peripheral blood. The chain combines TRBV10-3 with TRBJ2-5; D remains ambiguous. The CDR3 region has the DNA TGTGCCATCAGGAGGTCAATCCAAGAGACCCAGTACTTC. Its protein is CAIRRSIQETQYF.